This T cell receptor beta chain originates from a study of cytomegalovirus exposure and HLA in healthy donors (dated by TCRdb to between 2016 and 2019). Regarding the complete study: In an earlier analysis of approximately 500 of the donors, around 300 Gb of sequence data and 90 million to 130 million unique TCR beta sequences from 150 million to 200 million T cells were reported. About 310 gigabases of sequencing data and approximately 80 million unique TCR sequences were included in an early release covering 550 to 650 HLA-typed donors. Among the roughly 430 genotyped donors, around 81% belonged to the genetic ancestry cluster associated with self-reported Caucasian donors. The study aimed to test whether cataloging public T cell receptors could reveal signatures of past pathogen exposure. The T cell repertoires of some 670 subjects were profiled by immunosequencing and related to cytomegalovirus serostatus. Along with the approximately 700-subject first cohort, a separate validation cohort of around 110 different subjects was used. The study combined high-throughput TCR immunosequencing, statistical association of individual TCRs with disease status, and machine learning to predict cytomegalovirus infection status. In a later analysis, previously published TCR beta repertoires from 600 to 850 donors were re-analyzed and high-resolution HLA genotyping was added so that TCR occurrence patterns could be studied. Rather than using new phenotypic data, the later analysis identified candidate immune exposures from TCR beta sequences and from how often those sequences occurred across donors. An earlier analysis of approximately 580 of the donors used high-throughput TCR beta sequencing to judge whether each TCR beta V gene segment behaved as functional or pseudogenic. Alongside the repertoire data, information on donor age, sex, ethnicity and CMV serostatus was compiled. A later genetic analysis used genome-wide SNP genotypes for about 60% of the roughly 670 donors, treating that subset as a discovery cohort. All discovery cohort repertoires had been generated using a single sequencing platform. Class I and class II HLA loci were covered by the typing at four-digit resolution. Typing coverage varied by locus: roughly 629-640 donors for A, B, C, DRB1 and DQB1; approximately 500 for DQA1; approximately 610 for DPA1; some 470 for DPB1. About five DR-DQ haplotypes were treated as single units for association and clustering because of strong linkage in the cohort. Among roughly 400 genotyped donors of the cohort, an average of approximately 220,000 unique TCR beta nucleotide sequences was sequenced per donor, of which approximately 18% were non-productive. What the work shows at the level of the full study, not this receptor alone: A few of the identified cytomegalovirus-associated TCR beta chains were confirmed in vitro to be specific for cytomegalovirus antigens. In a later genetic analysis, fewer N-insertions in productive TCRs were reported among donors in an Asian-associated ancestry cluster than the roughly 700-donor mean. Because counts were too low, approximately 18 rarely observed V segments, including chromosome 9 orphons, were excluded from the earlier analysis of 587 of the donors. In a later analysis, TCR association rates were found to vary across HLA loci, with the most associated TCRs seen for DRB1 alleles and the fewest for HLA-C alleles. An earlier analysis of approximately 600 of the donors showed that most TCR beta V segments appeared in productive rearrangements either about 87% or about 30% of the time, which broadly matched IMGT annotations. Because the 87-base-pair reads could not distinguish some IMGT-functional V segments, including TRBV6-2 and TRBV6-3, those segments were excluded. In a later genetic analysis, a missense DCLRE1C variant was associated with V-gene and J-gene trimming of TCR beta chains, and the association was replicated in an independent cohort. A cluster of highly shared sequence variants was judged likely to be a technical artifact of the sequencing pipeline. Most TCR sequences were seen in very few donors, while some public TCRs were found in many individuals. Sequencing depth was assumed to be roughly uniform across donors in the presence/absence analyses, though that assumption may not hold. Immune exposure information for the cohort was limited to CMV serostatus. A further reported finding was that TCR beta sequences accurately predicted the HLA-A and HLA-B alleles for most subjects in the first cohort. The authors suggested that the approach could potentially be extended to other disease states and immunological phenotypes. Most CMV-associated TCR beta chains appeared to be HLA-restricted in a later analysis, and the HLA associations seemed to be driven largely by CMV exposure. Correlated functional status among segregating V segments might reflect linkage disequilibrium, but an unknown experimental factor could not be ruled out. A total of 150 to 200 TCR beta chains were listed by the study as associated with cytomegalovirus. The cohort was sequenced for TCR beta chains only, and without alpha or paired-chain data the features that could be detected were limited. Cytomegalovirus status was reported to be diagnosed by the classifier with high specificity and sensitivity in both the original and validation cohorts. Assigning TCR associations to individual alleles was difficult when HLA alleles, especially DR and DQ, strongly co-occurred. A later analysis found that HLA-associated TCR beta chains were more clonally expanded and had lower generation probabilities than equally common non-associated chains. Because some donors lacked HLA typing at each locus, the association tests relied only on the typed subset. In a later analysis, several top co-occurrence clusters were reported to appear linked to parvovirus B19, influenza, CMV and Epstein-Barr virus. Specific HLA alleles were associated with 18,000 or so TCR beta sequences at a false discovery rate of 0.05 in a later analysis.

Only a few counts were recorded for this clone. Its antigen specificity is not known. Per-base quality was not reported, and no clone a single base away is much larger than it. In total, roughly 670 healthy bone marrow donors made up the cohort. Cohort members were all nominally healthy when sampled, although unrecorded immune exposures were likely present. The donor was CMV seronegative and was included in the group of approximately 350 seronegative cohort members. A peripheral blood sample was provided by each donor, and peripheral blood mononuclear cells were used for TCR beta sequencing. The Qiagen DNeasy Blood Extraction Kit was used to extract genomic DNA from the blood cell samples. Library generation was performed with the immunoSEQ multiplex PCR assay. For the multiplex PCR, a mixture combining 60 forward primers for TCR Vbeta segments and 13 reverse primers for TCR Jbeta segments was used. A multiplex PCR assay on genomic DNA amplified the CDR3 region of rearranged TCR beta genes. Amplified TCR beta libraries were sequenced as 87-base-pair reads on the Illumina HiSeq System. From the authors' description of their analysis: A later analysis tallied roughly 80 million unique TCR beta chains across the 666 repertoires, and some 10 million of those chains were shared by two or more donors. Raw reads were error-corrected and collapsed into unique sequences by a nearest-neighbor algorithm in which closely related sequences were merged to remove PCR and sequencing errors. Alignment of CDR3 sequences to IMGT reference sequences was used to assign V, D and J gene segments. Each retained sequence needed at least a six-nucleotide match to both a V gene segment and a J gene segment. Rearrangements were classified as productive when the CDR3 lacked stop codons and remained in frame with V and J, and all other rearrangements were classified as non-productive. CDR3 was defined by IMGT convention, running from the second conserved V-encoded cysteine to the conserved J-encoded phenylalanine. Sequences without an unambiguous match to a single V gene segment were excluded from the earlier analysis of about 600 of the donors. An earlier analysis of fewer than 750 of the donors classified V segments as functional when productive rearrangements were above 56.7% and as segregating when the standard deviation between donors was above 5%. A statistical classification framework was built to diagnose cytomegalovirus status from the catalog of TCR beta chain sequences. In a later analysis, TCR nucleotide sequences were compared against IMGT/GENE-DB human TR gene sequences so that V and J genes could be assigned. A later analysis assigned CDR3 sequences and most-parsimonious VDJ recombination scenarios with the TCRdist pipeline. A later analysis defined each TCR beta chain by its CDR3 amino acid sequence plus V-gene family, and excluded reads lacking a unique V-gene family. A later analysis removed 600 or so highly shared, low-generation-probability nucleotide sequences to deal with suspected cross-contamination and a sequencing artifact. A later analysis calculated a clonal expansion index for each public chain from normalized within-repertoire ranks of inferred template counts. Generation probabilities in a later analysis came from a VDJ recombination model fitted to out-of-frame rearrangements, and those results were checked against IGoR. Hypergeometric tests were used in a later analysis to score TCR-TCR, TCR-HLA and TCR-CMV co-occurrence, with a repertoire-size bias correction applied to the TCR pairs. In a later analysis, false discovery rates were estimated by permuting HLA or CMV assignments 20 times. In a later analysis, co-occurring TCRs were grouped with DBSCAN, and TCRdist sequence similarity was added when clustering was performed within HLA-allele-positive subsets. Repertoires with fewer than 30,000 or more than 120,000 public chains were left out of co-occurrence clustering, as were a handful of repertoires with anomalous nucleotide sharing. Entries here come from immuneACCESS through TCRdb and include only in-frame sequences with V and J called. Some clones fail to appear in such tables; in the studies checked, an unresolved V gene covers under half of the shortfall, and the cause of the remainder is unknown. The DNA was the basis for D and trimming; V, J and clone size are from that table. Here the sample has about 150,000 clones; around 84% occur a single time. The ten largest clonotypes hold 1% of the sample.

V has 5 bases trimmed and J has 0 bases trimmed; junction bases matching no gene number 16. Its CDR3 holds 19 amino acids, cysteine through phenylalanine. Only the CDR3 part of the read is kept: 57 bases, read in frame from the first base. Based on the germline V gene, the CDR1 and CDR2 sequences are SGHAT and FQNNGV. The TCR originated in a boy aged 2-9 years in good health and CMV-seronegative. The source material was PBMCs. The rearrangement joined TRBV11-2 to TRBJ1-3; 7 bases in between match TRBD1. The sequence in DNA is TGTGCCAGCAGCCCTGCTACGGGACAGAACGATACCTCTGGAAACACCATATATTTT. Translated, it gives CASSPATGQNDTSGNTIYF.